This is a list of T cell receptor beta chains from one sample in a study of T cell responses to AZD1222 COVID-19 vaccine. Produced via immunoSEQ multiplex PCR; TCRdb's table is partial and in-frame only. The sample comprises under 95,000 clones, about 90% of which are singletons, and roughly 1.4% rests with the top ten. Material: peripheral blood, obtained 28 days after the second AZD1222 dose. The source is an adult who received the AZD1222 COVID-19 vaccine. Each CDR3 is given with its conserved first and last residue. Each record gives: J gene, D gene, clone size, V gene, CDR3 protein, CDR3 DNA. D genes are given only for firm matches. Only some rows state a clone size, as once, few, many or a class for expanded clones.

TRBJ1-1 | . | . | TRBV30 | CAWSVPGTRTEAFF | TGTGCCTGGAGTGTACCAGGGACTCGCACTGAAGCTTTCTTT
TRBJ2-7 | TRBD1 | . | TRBV18 | CASSPGQGGSYEQYF | TGTGCCAGCTCACCCGGACAGGGCGGCTCCTACGAGCAGTACTTC
TRBJ1-3 | . | once | TRBV10-3 | CAITHEVGVSGNTIYF | TGTGCCATCACCCACGAGGTGGGGGTCTCTGGAAACACCATATATTTT
TRBJ1-5 | TRBD1 | . | TRBV30 | CACRQGGNQPQHF | TGTGCCTGTCGACAGGGCGGCAATCAGCCCCAGCATTTT
TRBJ1-1 | . | once | TRBV3-1/TRBV3-2 | CASSRQENTEAFF | TGTGCCAGCAGCCGACAGGAGAACACTGAAGCTTTCTTT
TRBJ1-2 | TRBD1 | . | TRBV11-2 | CASSGGTDGYTF | TGTGCCAGCAGCGGCGGGACAGACGGCTACACCTTC
TRBJ1-4 | . | . | TRBV6-5 | CASSYGQGGEKLFF | TGTGCCAGCAGTTACGGGCAGGGCGGCGAAAAACTGTTTTTT
TRBJ1-1 | TRBD1 | . | TRBV28 | CASSLGPGGTNTEAFF | TGTGCCAGCAGTTTGGGGCCAGGGGGAACAAACACTGAAGCTTTCTTT
TRBJ2-3 | . | few | TRBV4-1 | CASSLRLVPGGTDTQYF | TGCGCCAGCAGCCTTCGACTAGTCCCTGGTGGGACAGATACGCAGTATTTT
TRBJ1-2 | . | . | TRBV6-5 | CASTDGANYGYTF | TGTGCCAGCACGGACGGAGCTAACTATGGCTACACCTTC
TRBJ2-1 | TRBD2 | . | TRBV11-2 | CASRAPGLANEQFF | TGTGCCAGCAGGGCCCCGGGACTAGCAAATGAGCAGTTCTTC